Listed here are 18 T cell receptor beta chains from one sample, sequenced in a study of cytomegalovirus exposure and HLA in healthy donors. Some clones are missing from TCRdb's copy, which holds only in-frame ones; the method was immunoSEQ multiplex PCR. The sample lists more than 60,000 clones; 96% were seen once. Material: PBMCs. The receptors shown here come from a woman younger than 35 in good health and CMV-seropositive.

The chain joins TRBV5-4 to TRBJ2-7, with a weak D call TRBD2 (6 bases). Germline CDR1 is SGHNT and CDR2 is YYREEE (reference sequence). The CDR3 has 14 residues. Trimming left V 2 bases short and J 3 bases short, with 12 bases between. CDR3 protein: CASSLLADNYEQYF. CDR3 DNA sequence: TGTGCCAGCAGCTTACTAGCAGATAACTACGAGCAGTACTTC.

This chain joins TRBV28 and TRBJ2-5; 7 bases agree with TRBD1. V lost 5 bases, J lost 3 bases, and 9 bases stayed unmatched. Germline assignment: CDR1 MDHEN and CDR2 SYDVKM. The CDR3 spans 15 residues. The CDR3 loop reads CASSQGTALEETQYF. CDR3 nucleotide sequence: TGTGCCAGCAGTCAAGGGACAGCTCTTGAAGAGACCCAGTACTTC. The variable domain in full, completed from reference TRBV28 and TRBJ2-5, reads DVKVTQSSRYLVKRTGEKVFLECVQDMDHENMFWYRQDPGLGLRLIYFSYDVKMKEKGDIPEGYSVSREKKERFSLILESASTNQTSMYLCASSQGTALEETQYFGPGTRLLVL.

On this clone: At one end the junction does not follow the germline gene, possibly because of a read error. The rearrangement links TRBV7-7 to TRBJ2-3, with 15 bases lining up with TRBD2. The CDR3 runs 17 residues. From germline, CDR1 is SSHAT and CDR2 FNYEAQ (reference sequence). CDR3 residues: CASSPRTSGRAEDTQYF. CDR3 nucleotides: TGTGCTAGCAGCCCCCGGACTAGCGGGAGGGCTGAGGATACGCAGTATTTT.

The gene calls are TRBV19 and TRBJ1-3; TRBD1 matches 7 bases. This CDR3 has 16 residues. Looked up from germline, CDR1 is LNHDA and CDR2 is SQIVND (reference sequence). The J segment lost 3 bases and the V segment lost 5 bases, leaving 10 bases of the junction unmatched. The CDR3 sequence is CASSARLTGLGNTIYF. CDR3 DNA sequence: TGTGCCAGTAGTGCGCGCCTGACAGGGCTTGGAAACACCATATATTTT.

This chain uses TRBV5-1 with TRBJ2-1; the D gene is possibly TRBD2 (5 bases). V was trimmed by 1 base and J by 8 bases, leaving 16 bases between them. CDR3 size: 15 residues. Germline CDR1 and CDR2: SGHRS and YFSETQ. The CDR3 loop is CASSLQTGFWDEQFF. The CDR3, as DNA: TGCGCCAGCAGCTTGCAGACGGGGTTTTGGGATGAGCAGTTCTTC.

This clone was counted once. The rearrangement links TRBV2 to TRBJ1-5; possibly TRBD1 for D (5 bases). CDR1 SNHLY and CDR2 FYNNEI come from the germline V gene. The V end was cut by 3 bases, the J end by 6 bases, with 12 bases between. CDR3 size: 14 residues. The CDR3 here is CASSEIQGGQPQHF. In DNA, the CDR3 is TGTGCCAGCAGTGAGATCCAGGGAGGTCAGCCCCAGCATTTT.

This rearrangement joins TRBV4-1 to TRBJ2-1; 8 nucleotides agree with TRBD1. The V gene end was trimmed by 0 bases and the J gene end by 9 bases; junction bases not matched to a gene: 13. CDR3 size: 17 residues. Looked up from germline, CDR1 is MGHRA and CDR2 is YSYEKL. The CDR3 coding sequence is TGCGCCAGCAGCCAAGAACGGGAGACAGGGGTTATCGGTGAGCAGTTCTTC. The encoded protein is CASSQERETGVIGEQFF.

The chain uses TRBV5-4 and TRBJ2-7; 10 bases agree with TRBD2. The trim removed 3 bases at V and 6 bases at J, leaving 6 bases unmatched. The CDR3 contains 14 residues. Germline V CDR1 and CDR2: SGHNT, YYREEE (reference sequence). The CDR3: CASSYSGRASEQYF. In DNA, the CDR3 is TGTGCCAGCAGCTACAGCGGGAGGGCCTCCGAGCAGTACTTC. The complete variable domain, with remaining parts taken from reference TRBV5-4 and TRBJ2-7, reads ETGVTQSPTHLIKTRGQQVTLRCSSQSGHNTVSWYQQALGQGPQFIFQYYREEENGRGNFPPRFSGLQFPNYSSELNVNALELDDSALYLCASSYSGRASEQYFGPGTRLTVT.

This clone showed up just once. The chain couples TRBV7-2 to TRBJ2-7; D remains unclear. Looked up from germline, CDR1 is SGHTA and CDR2 is FQGNSA. Trimming removed 5 bases at V and 0 bases at J, with 11 bases between. The CDR3 loop spans 14 amino acids. Here the CDR3 reads CASSAVSGSYEQYF. In DNA, the CDR3 is TGTGCCAGCAGCGCCGTGTCGGGCTCCTACGAGCAGTACTTC.

The chain links TRBV5-4 to TRBJ2-7; maybe TRBD1 (5 bases). V lost 4 bases and J 2 bases, leaving 19 bases between the germline ends. The CDR3 sequence is 16 residues long. Germline values: CDR1 SGHNT, CDR2 YYREEE (reference sequence). DNA for the CDR3: TGTGCCAGCAGCCAGGGCCAAGGGCCCAGCACCTACGAGCAGTACTTC. This encodes CASSQGQGPSTYEQYF.

The chain links TRBV27 to TRBJ2-2; D remains ambiguous. Looked up from germline, CDR1 is MNHEY and CDR2 is SMNVEV (reference sequence). Trimming shortened V by 1 base and J by 4 bases, and 7 bases separated the two germline ends. The CDR3 extends over 14 amino acids. The CDR3 sequence: CASSLLQLTGELFF. The CDR3 coding sequence is TGTGCCAGCAGTTTATTACAGCTCACCGGGGAGCTGTTTTTT.

The rearrangement uses TRBV7-9 and TRBJ1-1, with D possibly matching TRBD1 (6 bases). The germline V gene encodes CDR1 SEHNR and CDR2 FQNEAQ (reference sequence). The germline V and J ends were trimmed by 5 bases and 5 bases, with 21 bases remaining between them. The CDR3 is 16 residues long. The CDR3 is CASSGLGGGRGTEAFF. CDR3 sequence (DNA): TGTGCCAGCAGCGGCCTCGGTGGGGGCCGGGGTACTGAAGCTTTCTTT.

This chain joins TRBV27 and TRBJ2-1; possible D gene TRBD2, 7 bases. Trimming stripped 2 bases from V and 2 bases from J, with 16 bases between. Germline V lookup: CDR1 MNHEY, CDR2 SMNVEV (reference sequence). There are 17 residues in the CDR3. In DNA, the CDR3 is TGTGCCAGCAGTTTAAGGGGGGGGGAGGGGGCCTACAATGAGCAGTTCTTC. This sequence encodes CASSLRGGEGAYNEQFF.

This clone was recorded only once. This chain joins TRBV6-5 and TRBJ2-7; unclear D gene. The CDR3 is made up of 14 amino acids. Germline V lookup: CDR1 MNHEY, CDR2 SVGAGI. Trimming left V 3 bases short and J 7 bases short, with 16 bases between. The CDR3 nucleotides are TGTGCCAGCAGTTATCGCGGAACTACGATGGAGCAGTACTTC. The encoded protein is CASSYRGTTMEQYF.

The gene calls are TRBV29-1 and TRBJ1-3; D call uncertain. Deletions cut 5 bases from V and 2 bases from J, with 10 bases between. This CDR3 is 13 amino acids long. Germline CDR1 is SQVTM and CDR2 is ANQGSEA. CDR3 nucleotide sequence: TGCAGCGTTTCGTTCGGGGCTGGAAACACCATATATTTT. As protein: CSVSFGAGNTIYF.

V is TRBV18 and J is TRBJ2-2; no reliable D call. V was trimmed by 3 bases and J by 10 bases, leaving 9 bases between them. The germline V gene encodes CDR1 KGHSH and CDR2 LQKENI. The CDR3 runs to 12 residues. The CDR3: CASSPSREELFF. The CDR3 DNA sequence: TGTGCCAGCTCACCGAGTAGAGAGGAGCTGTTTTTT.

V usage is TRBV21-1 and J usage is TRBJ2-7; the table assigns TRBD2, which was not confirmed against the DNA. TRBV21-1 is a pseudogene. This CDR3 spans 19 amino acids. CDR3 DNA sequence: TGTGCCAGCAGCAAAGTGAAGGGACTAGCGGGAGGGCCTACCTACGAGCAGTACTTC. This encodes CASSKVKGLAGGPTYEQYF.

The chain combines TRBV6-5 with TRBJ2-7, with TRBD2 matching over 9 bases. Trimming took 2 bases from V and 6 from J; bases not matched to a gene: 5. Germline lookup yields CDR1 MNHEY and CDR2 SVGAGI. The CDR3 is made up of 14 amino acids. CDR3 DNA: TGTGCCAGCAGTTACCTAGCGGGAAGGTCCGAGCAGTACTTC. It encodes CASSYLAGRSEQYF.